This T cell receptor beta chain was observed in a study of cytomegalovirus exposure and HLA in healthy donors. Points from the study as a whole: The classifier reportedly diagnosed cytomegalovirus status with high sensitivity and specificity. According to a later analysis, TCR clusters from the first cohort tended to co-occur in the 100 to 150 validation repertoires. Researchers catalogued over 150 TCR beta chains as cytomegalovirus-associated.

The CDR3 totals 14 residues. Trimming left V 2 bases short and J 2 bases short, with 7 bases between. Germline V CDR1 and CDR2: MDHEN, SYDVKM. On this clone itself: Its specificity is unknown.

TCRdb's table, derived via immunoSEQ multiplex PCR, lists solely in-frame clones and lacks some. The repertoire holds 130,000 or so clones, with roughly 90% as singletons. V is TRBV28 and J is TRBJ2-1; tentatively, D is TRBD2 (6 bases). Sequencing used PBMCs. The source of this sequence is a young man in good health and CMV-seronegative. This chain's CDR3 is CASSLAGPYNEQFF. CDR3 DNA sequence: TGTGCCAGCAGTTTAGCGGGGCCCTACAATGAGCAGTTCTTC.